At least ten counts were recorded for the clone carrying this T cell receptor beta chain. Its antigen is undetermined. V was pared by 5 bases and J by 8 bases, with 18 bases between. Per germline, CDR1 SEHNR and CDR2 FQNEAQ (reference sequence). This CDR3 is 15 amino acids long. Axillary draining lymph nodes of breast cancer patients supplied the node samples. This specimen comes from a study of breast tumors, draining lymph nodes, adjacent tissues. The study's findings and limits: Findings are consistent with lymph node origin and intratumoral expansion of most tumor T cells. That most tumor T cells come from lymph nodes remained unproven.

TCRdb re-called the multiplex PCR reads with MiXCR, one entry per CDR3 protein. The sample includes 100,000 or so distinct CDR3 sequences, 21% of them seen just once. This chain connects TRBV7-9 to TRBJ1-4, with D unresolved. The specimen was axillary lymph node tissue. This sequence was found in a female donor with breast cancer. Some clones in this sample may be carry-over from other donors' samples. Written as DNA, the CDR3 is TGTGCCAGCAGCCCCGCCGGCCACAACGAGGAAAAACTGTTTTTT. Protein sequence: CASSPAGHNEEKLFF.